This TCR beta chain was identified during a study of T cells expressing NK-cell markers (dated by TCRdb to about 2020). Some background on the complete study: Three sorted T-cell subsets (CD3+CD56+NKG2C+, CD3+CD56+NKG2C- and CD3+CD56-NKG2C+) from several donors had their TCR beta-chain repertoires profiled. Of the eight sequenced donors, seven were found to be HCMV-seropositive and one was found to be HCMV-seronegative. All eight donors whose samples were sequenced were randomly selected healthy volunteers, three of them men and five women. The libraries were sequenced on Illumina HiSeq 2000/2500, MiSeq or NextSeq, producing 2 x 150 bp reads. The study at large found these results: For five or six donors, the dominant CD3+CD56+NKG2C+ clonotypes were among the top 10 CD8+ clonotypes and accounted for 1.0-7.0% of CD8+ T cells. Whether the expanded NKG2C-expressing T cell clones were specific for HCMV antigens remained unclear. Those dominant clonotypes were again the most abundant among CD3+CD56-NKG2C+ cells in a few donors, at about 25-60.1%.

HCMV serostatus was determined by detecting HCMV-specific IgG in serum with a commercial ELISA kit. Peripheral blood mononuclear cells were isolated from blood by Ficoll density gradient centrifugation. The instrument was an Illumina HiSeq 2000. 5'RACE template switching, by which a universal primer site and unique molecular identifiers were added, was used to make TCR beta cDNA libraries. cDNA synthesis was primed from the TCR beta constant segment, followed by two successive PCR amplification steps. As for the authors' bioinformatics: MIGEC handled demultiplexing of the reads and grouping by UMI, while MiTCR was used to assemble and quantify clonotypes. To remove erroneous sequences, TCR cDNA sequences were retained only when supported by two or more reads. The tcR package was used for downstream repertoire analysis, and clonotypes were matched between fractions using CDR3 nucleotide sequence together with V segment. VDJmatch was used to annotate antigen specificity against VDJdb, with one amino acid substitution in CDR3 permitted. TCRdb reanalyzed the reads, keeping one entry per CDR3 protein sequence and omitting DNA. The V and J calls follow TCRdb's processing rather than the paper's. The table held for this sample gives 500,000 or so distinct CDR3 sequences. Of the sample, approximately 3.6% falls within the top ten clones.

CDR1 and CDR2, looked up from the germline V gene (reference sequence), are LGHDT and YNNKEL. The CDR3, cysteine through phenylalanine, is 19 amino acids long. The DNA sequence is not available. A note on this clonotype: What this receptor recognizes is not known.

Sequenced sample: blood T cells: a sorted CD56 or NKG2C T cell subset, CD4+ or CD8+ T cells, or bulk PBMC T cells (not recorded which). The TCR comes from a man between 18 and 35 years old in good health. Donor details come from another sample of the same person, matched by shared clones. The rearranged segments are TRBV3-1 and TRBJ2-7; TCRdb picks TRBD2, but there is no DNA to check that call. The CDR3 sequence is CASSQTGLGAASPNYEQYF.